A single sample is the source of the 16 T cell receptor beta chains below, sequenced in a study of cytomegalovirus exposure and HLA in healthy donors. It was with 60 Vbeta and 13 Jbeta primers that the PCR ran. Generated by immunoSEQ multiplex PCR, the TCRdb table keeps only in-frame clones and is missing some. Recorded here are around 200,000 clones; the top ten clones represent less than 1%. Input material: PBMCs. The source is a woman aged 25 to 39 in good health and CMV-seropositive.

The chain couples TRBV29-1 to TRBJ2-5, with 9 bases that match TRBD1. The CDR3 covers 13 residues. V lost 3 bases to trimming and J lost 13 bases; unmatched junction nucleotides: 12. Germline V gene data show CDR1 as SQVTM and CDR2 as ANQGSEA. CDR3 nucleotides: TGCAGCGTTGACCTAGGACAGGGGTACGAGCGGTACTTC. Translation: CSVDLGQGYERYF.

The chain recombines TRBV6-5 with TRBJ1-4, with 10 bases that match TRBD1. Germline V CDR1 and CDR2: MNHEY, SVGAGI. V lost 2 bases and J lost 7; bases outside the gene matches: 4. This CDR3 comprises 15 residues. The CDR3 DNA reads as TGTGCCAGCAGTTACGAGGACAGGGGGGGTGAAAAACTGTTTTTT. Translation: CASSYEDRGGEKLFF.

The CDR3 reads CASSVGGSEGYEKLFF. CDR3 sequence (DNA): TGTGCCAGCAGCGTAGGGGGCTCCGAAGGGTATGAAAAACTGTTTTTT. The chain joins TRBV9 to TRBJ1-4; possible D gene TRBD1, 5 bases. The germline V and J ends were trimmed by 0 bases and 6 bases, with 15 bases remaining between them. Per germline, CDR1 SGDLS and CDR2 YYNGEE. This CDR3 has 16 amino acids.

The V gene is TRBV28, the J gene TRBJ2-7; D gene unclear. The germline gives CDR1 MDHEN, CDR2 SYDVKM. The V end lost 5 bases, the J end lost 2 bases, and 10 bases lay between the germline ends. The CDR3 extends over 13 amino acids. CDR3 in DNA: TGTGCCAGCAGTCCCCCCCCTGCCTACGAGCAGTACTTC. This translates into CASSPPPAYEQYF.

For the CDR3, the DNA is TGTGCCAGCAGCCCCCGGCTAATGGCGGGAGGGCCAGATACGCAGTATTTT. It encodes CASSPRLMAGGPDTQYF. The V gene is TRBV28, the J gene TRBJ2-3, with 9 bases identical to TRBD2. This CDR3 comprises 17 residues. Trimming cost V 6 bases and J 4 bases; bases outside gene matches: 14. CDR1 is MDHEN, CDR2 SYDVKM, per germline.

This chain connects TRBV5-4 to TRBJ2-7; tentatively, D is TRBD2 (6 bases). Trimming removed 1 base from V and 1 base from J, with 12 bases in between. Germline V gene lookup returns CDR1 SGHNT and CDR2 YYREEE (reference sequence). The length of the CDR3 is 15 residues. For the CDR3, the DNA is TGTGCCAGCAGCTTGTACATTGGGGGGTCCTACGAGCAGTACTTC. Translated, it gives CASSLYIGGSYEQYF.

This chain connects TRBV5-4 to TRBJ1-2; 10 nucleotides align to TRBD1. The V and J ends lost 0 bases and 10 bases, in that order; junction bases with no gene match: 9. This CDR3 contains 15 residues. Germline V CDR1 and CDR2: SGHNT, YYREEE (reference sequence). In nucleotides, the CDR3 is TGTGCCAGCAGCTTGGTCTTCGGGACAGGGGACCTCTACACCTTC. Its protein product is CASSLVFGTGDLYTF. Drawing the rest from reference TRBV5-4 and TRBJ1-2, the complete variable domain is ETGVTQSPTHLIKTRGQQVTLRCSSQSGHNTVSWYQQALGQGPQFIFQYYREEENGRGNFPPRFSGLQFPNYSSELNVNALELDDSALYLCASSLVFGTGDLYTFGSGTRLTVV.

The chain employs TRBV7-6 and TRBJ2-1; D is possibly TRBD1 (6 bases). CDR3 length equals 15 residues. Per the germline V gene, CDR1 is SGHVS and CDR2 is FNYEAQ. V lost 3 bases, J lost 8 bases, and 17 bases lay in between. The CDR3 reads CASSFGYSRGYEQFF. CDR3 bases: TGTGCCAGCAGCTTCGGGTATTCCAGGGGTTATGAGCAGTTCTTC.

V is TRBV25-1 and J is TRBJ1-1, with D perhaps TRBD1 (6 bases). V was clipped by 3 bases and J by 4 bases, with 12 bases between them. The CDR3 extends over 14 amino acids. CDR1 is MGHDK and CDR2 is SYGVNS in the germline V gene. The DNA of the CDR3 is TGTGCCAGCAGTGATCTGAGAGGGGGCACTGAAGCTTTCTTT. It specifies CASSDLRGGTEAFF.

The V and J genes are TRBV6-5 and TRBJ1-5; D remains unclear. CDR1 is MNHEY and CDR2 is SVGAGI in the germline V gene. CDR3 size: 14 residues. Trimming took off 3 bases at V and 2 bases at J, with 8 bases between the two ends. The CDR3 loop is CASSYREGNQPQHF. CDR3 sequence (DNA): TGTGCCAGCAGTTATCGAGAGGGCAATCAGCCCCAGCATTTT.

V gene TRBV27 combines with J gene TRBJ1-1; 7 bases are shared with TRBD1. This CDR3 spans 15 amino acids. Germline CDR1 is MNHEY and CDR2 is SMNVEV (reference sequence). Trimming cost V 6 bases and J 9 bases; bases outside gene matches: 16. Here the CDR3 reads CASRIMYPGQTQAFF. CDR3 in DNA: TGTGCCAGCAGGATTATGTATCCGGGACAGACCCAAGCTTTCTTT.

The CDR3: CASSPGLATGELFF. The CDR3 region has the DNA TGTGCCAGCTCACCGGGACTAGCGACCGGGGAGCTGTTTTTT. This chain uses TRBV18 with TRBJ2-2, with 10 bases matching TRBD2. CDR3 length: 14 residues. Germline lookup yields CDR1 KGHSH and CDR2 LQKENI. V gave up 3 bases and J gave up 5 bases; unmatched junction bases: 0.

The rearrangement joins TRBV18 to TRBJ2-7; 7 nucleotides align to TRBD2. The CDR3 extends over 15 amino acids. Unmatched junction bases numbered 15, after V lost 6 bases and J lost 7 bases. CDR1 and CDR2 from the germline V gene are KGHSH and LQKENI. The CDR3 sequence is CASSSTRGGFDEQYF. Here the CDR3 DNA reads TGTGCCAGCTCGTCGACAAGGGGAGGGTTCGATGAGCAGTACTTC.

V is TRBV6-5 and J is TRBJ2-7; 8 nucleotides align to TRBD2. With V trimmed by 0 bases and J by 5 bases, 6 bases remained unmatched. This CDR3 region has 15 residues. CDR1 is MNHEY, CDR2 SVGAGI, per germline. As DNA, the CDR3 is TGTGCCAGCAGTTACTCCAGCGGGGGTATCGACGAGCAGTACTTC. This sequence encodes CASSYSSGGIDEQYF.

This rearrangement joins TRBV5-1 to TRBJ2-3, with 9 bases matching TRBD2. This CDR3 comprises 18 residues. The V segment lost 3 bases and the J segment 2 bases; nucleotides outside the gene matches: 13. Germline CDR1 reads SGHRS; CDR2 reads YFSETQ. CDR3 loop: CASSSRVSSGEYTDTQYF. The CDR3 DNA reads as TGCGCCAGCAGCTCTCGCGTATCTAGCGGGGAGTACACAGATACGCAGTATTTT.

The chain uses TRBV7-2 and TRBJ2-1; possible D gene TRBD2, 6 bases. The germline CDR1 and CDR2 sequences are SGHTA and FQGNSA. The CDR3 runs 15 residues. Trimming cost V 6 bases and J 0 bases, with 12 bases left between them. The CDR3 DNA follows: TGTGCCAGCAGACGGGACTTCAGCTCCTACAATGAGCAGTTCTTC. Translation gives CASRRDFSSYNEQFF.